One and the same sample provided the 10 T cell receptor beta chains below, sequenced in a study of blood T cell repertoires in COVID-19. Profiled with immunoSEQ multiplex PCR; TCRdb holds only in-frame clones, not every one. Among 200,000 to 250,000 clones listed, approximately 90% were seen once. The sequenced sample consisted of PBMCs or T cells enriched from blood (not recorded which). These receptors were collected from a woman in her thirties or forties with acute COVID-19.

This rearrangement joins TRBV13 to TRBJ1-2, with D maybe TRBD1 (6 bases). CDR1 is PRHDT, CDR2 FYEKMQ, per germline (reference sequence). The CDR3 covers 14 residues. V was clipped by 2 bases and J by 5 bases, with 12 bases between them. The CDR3 DNA reads TGTGCCAGCAGCTTACGGGACAAAGTATATGGCTACACCTTC. This sequence encodes CASSLRDKVYGYTF. Complete variable domain (other parts from reference TRBV13 and TRBJ1-2): AAGVIQSPRHLIKEKRETATLKCYPIPRHDTVYWYQQGPGQDPQFLISFYEKMQSDKGSIPDRFSAQQFSDYHSELNMSSLELGDSALYFCASSLRDKVYGYTFGSGTRLTVV.

The V and J genes are TRBV12-3 or TRBV12-4 and TRBJ1-1; unclear D gene. V dropped 7 bases and J dropped 2 bases, with 5 bases sitting between them. The CDR3 is 11 amino acids. The CDR3 region has the DNA TGTGCCAGCACCCTAAACACTGAAGCTTTCTTT. Translation gives CASTLNTEAFF.

In the case of this clone: Compared with germline, one end of the junction differs, possibly owing to a read error. This chain connects TRBV5-1 to TRBJ1-2; D is possibly TRBD1 (6 bases). From germline, CDR1 is SGHRS and CDR2 YFSETQ. The CDR3 is made up of 13 amino acids. The CDR3 DNA reads TGCGCCAGCACCGGGGGGCTAAACTACGGCTACACCTTC. Its protein is CASTGGLNYGYTF.

The chain has TRBV12-3 or TRBV12-4 and TRBJ2-3; D remains unclear. The CDR3 has 13 amino acids. V was pared by 5 bases and J by 3 bases, with 9 bases between. CDR3 in DNA: TGTGCCAGCAGTCCCTCGGAGACAGATACGCAGTATTTT. It specifies CASSPSETDTQYF.

CDR3 in amino acids: CASSPGQGAGNTIYF. The CDR3 coding sequence is TGTGCCAGCTCACCAGGACAGGGTGCTGGAAACACCATATATTTT. V is TRBV18 and J is TRBJ1-3, with 8 bases matching TRBD1. Germline lookup yields CDR1 KGHSH and CDR2 LQKENI. The CDR3 spans 15 residues. The V gene end was trimmed by 2 bases and the J gene end by 2 bases; junction bases not matched to a gene: 2. Filled out from reference TRBV18 and TRBJ1-3, the complete variable domain reads NAGVMQNPRHLVRRRGQEARLRCSPMKGHSHVYWYRQLPEEGLKFMVYLQKENIIDESGMPKERFSAEFPKEGPSILRIQQVVRGDSAAYFCASSPGQGAGNTIYFGEGSWLTVV.

The chain carries TRBV29-1 and TRBJ1-2; D possibly corresponds to TRBD1 (5 bases). Per germline, CDR1 SQVTM and CDR2 ANQGSEA. This CDR3 is 13 amino acids long. Between the trimmed V and J ends, which lost 1 base and 7 bases, there was a span of 13 bases. CDR3 amino acids: CSVEGGSVPGYTF. CDR3 bases: TGCAGCGTTGAAGGGGGCTCAGTCCCTGGCTACACCTTC. The whole variable domain, filled in from reference TRBV29-1 and TRBJ1-2, reads SAVISQKPSRDICQRGTSLTIQCQVDSQVTMMFWYRQQPGQSLTLIATANQGSEATYESGFVIDKFPISRPNLTFSTLTVSNMSPEDSSIYLCSVEGGSVPGYTFGSGTRLTVV.

V is TRBV5-3 and J is TRBJ2-7; 7 bases are shared with TRBD1. TRBV5-3 falls under the ORF class, with uncertain function. V lost 5 bases to trimming and J lost 1 base; unmatched junction nucleotides: 3. The CDR3 covers 13 residues. The CDR3 region is CARRGQRSYEQYV. In DNA form, the CDR3 reads TGTGCCAGAAGGGGACAGAGATCCTACGAGCAGTACGTC.

This chain links TRBV3-1 (or the pseudogene TRBV3-2) with TRBJ1-2, with a tentative D call TRBD1 (5 bases). The CDR3 is 16 amino acids. Trimming stripped 0 bases from V and 7 bases from J, with 18 bases between. The V gene's germline CDR1 is LGHDT and CDR2 YNNKEL (reference sequence). This chain's CDR3 is CASSQDWGGGNRGYTF. The CDR3 nucleotides read TGTGCCAGCAGCCAAGATTGGGGGGGAGGGAATCGTGGCTACACCTTC.

This clone was counted a few times. The chain recombines TRBV7-6 with TRBJ2-2, with D tentatively TRBD2 (5 bases). The germline CDR1 and CDR2 sequences are SGHVS and FNYEAQ. The V and J ends lost 5 bases and 4 bases respectively, with 14 bases between them. CDR3 length: 15 residues. In DNA form, the CDR3 reads TGTGCCAGCAGCCCGCTCGGGGATGGCACCGGGGAGCTGTTTTTT. Its protein is CASSPLGDGTGELFF.

The CDR3 sequence: CASSHRTGLTNEKLFF. The CDR3 region has the DNA TGTGCCAGCAGCCACCGGACAGGGCTCACTAATGAAAAACTGTTTTTT. This chain joins TRBV14 and TRBJ1-4; 8 nucleotides agree with TRBD1. With V trimmed by 3 bases and J by 2 bases, 5 bases remained unmatched. This CDR3 region has 16 residues. CDR1 SGHDN and CDR2 FVKESK come from the germline V gene.